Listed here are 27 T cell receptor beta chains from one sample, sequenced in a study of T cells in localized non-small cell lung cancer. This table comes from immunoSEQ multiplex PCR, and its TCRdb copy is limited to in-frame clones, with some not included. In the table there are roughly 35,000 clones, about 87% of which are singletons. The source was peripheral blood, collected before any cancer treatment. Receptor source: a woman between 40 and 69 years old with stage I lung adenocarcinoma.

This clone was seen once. This CDR3 is CASSHRVSRTGELFF. CDR3 nucleotides: TGTGCCAGCAGTCACAGGGTTTCTCGGACCGGGGAGCTGTTTTTT. V gene TRBV7-9 combines with J gene TRBJ2-2, with D tentatively TRBD1 (6 bases). The germline CDR1 and CDR2 sequences are SEHNR and FQNEAQ (reference sequence). This CDR3 is 15 amino acids long. V dropped 6 bases and J dropped 5 bases, with 16 bases sitting between them. The full variable domain, in which reference TRBV7-9 and TRBJ2-2 provide the parts outside the CDR3, is DTGVSQNPRHKITKRGQNVTFRCDPISEHNRLYWYRQTLGQGPEFLTYFQNEAQLEKSRLLSDRFSAERPKGSFSTLEIQRTEQGDSAMYLCASSHRVSRTGELFFGEGSRLTVL.

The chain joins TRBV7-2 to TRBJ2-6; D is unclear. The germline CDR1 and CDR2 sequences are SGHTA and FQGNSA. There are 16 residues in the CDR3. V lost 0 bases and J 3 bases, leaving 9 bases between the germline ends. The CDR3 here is CASSLAGTYGANVLTF. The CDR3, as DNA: TGTGCCAGCAGCTTAGCGGGTACTTATGGGGCCAACGTCCTGACTTTC.

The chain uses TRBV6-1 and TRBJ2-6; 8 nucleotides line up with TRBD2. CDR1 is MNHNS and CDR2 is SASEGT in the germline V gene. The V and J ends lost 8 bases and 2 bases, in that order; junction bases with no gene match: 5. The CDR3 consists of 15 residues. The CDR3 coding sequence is TGTGCCAGCCTCGGGGGGGCGGCTGGGGCCAACGTCCTGACTTTC. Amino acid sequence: CASLGGAAGANVLTF.

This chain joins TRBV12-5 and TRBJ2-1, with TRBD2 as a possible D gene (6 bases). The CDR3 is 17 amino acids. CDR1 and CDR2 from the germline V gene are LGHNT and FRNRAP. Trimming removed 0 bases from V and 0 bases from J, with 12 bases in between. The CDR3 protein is CASGLVGGSSSYNEQFF. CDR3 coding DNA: TGTGCTAGTGGTTTGGTCGGGGGTTCTAGCTCCTACAATGAGCAGTTCTTC.

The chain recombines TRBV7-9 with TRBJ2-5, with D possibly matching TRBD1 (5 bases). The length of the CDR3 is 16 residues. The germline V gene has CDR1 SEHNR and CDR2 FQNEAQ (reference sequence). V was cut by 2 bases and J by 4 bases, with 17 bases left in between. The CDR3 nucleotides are TGTGCCAGCAGCTTATTTCCGGGCCCCCAGGGAGAGACCCAGTACTTC. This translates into CASSLFPGPQGETQYF.

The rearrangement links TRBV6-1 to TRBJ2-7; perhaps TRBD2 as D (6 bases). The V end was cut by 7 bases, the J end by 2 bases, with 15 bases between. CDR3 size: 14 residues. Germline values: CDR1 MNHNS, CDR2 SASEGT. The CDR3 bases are TGTGCCAGCAAAACGGGACTCCATACCTACGAGCAGTACTTC. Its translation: CASKTGLHTYEQYF.

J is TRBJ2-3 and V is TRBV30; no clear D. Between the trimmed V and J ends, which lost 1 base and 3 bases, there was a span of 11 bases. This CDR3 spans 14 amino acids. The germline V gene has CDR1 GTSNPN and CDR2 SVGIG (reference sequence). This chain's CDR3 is CAWSALLGTDTQYF. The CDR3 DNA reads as TGTGCCTGGAGTGCCCTTTTAGGAACAGATACGCAGTATTTT. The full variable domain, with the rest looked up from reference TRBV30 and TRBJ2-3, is SQTIHQWPATLVQPVGSPLSLECTVEGTSNPNLYWYRQAAGRGLQLLFYSVGIGQISSEVPQNLSASRPQDRQFILSSKKLLLSDSGFYLCAWSALLGTDTQYFGPGTRLTVL.

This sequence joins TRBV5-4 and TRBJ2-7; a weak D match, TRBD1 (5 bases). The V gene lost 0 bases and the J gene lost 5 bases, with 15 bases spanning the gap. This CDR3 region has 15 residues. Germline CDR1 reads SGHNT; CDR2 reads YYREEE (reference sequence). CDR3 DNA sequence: TGTGCCAGCAGCTTGGGACAGCCTGTGTCCCACGAGCAGTACTTC. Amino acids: CASSLGQPVSHEQYF.

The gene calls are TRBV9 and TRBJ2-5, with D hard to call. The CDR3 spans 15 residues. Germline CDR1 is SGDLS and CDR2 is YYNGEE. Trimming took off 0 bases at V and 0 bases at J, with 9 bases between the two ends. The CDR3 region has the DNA TGTGCCAGCAGCGTAGGGGCCGGGCACCAAGAGACCCAGTACTTC. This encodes CASSVGAGHQETQYF. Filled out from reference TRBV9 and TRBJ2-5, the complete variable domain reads DSGVTQTPKHLITATGQRVTLRCSPRSGDLSVYWYQQSLDQGLQFLIQYYNGEERAKGNILERFSAQQFPDLHSELNLSSLELGDSALYFCASSVGAGHQETQYFGPGTRLLVL.

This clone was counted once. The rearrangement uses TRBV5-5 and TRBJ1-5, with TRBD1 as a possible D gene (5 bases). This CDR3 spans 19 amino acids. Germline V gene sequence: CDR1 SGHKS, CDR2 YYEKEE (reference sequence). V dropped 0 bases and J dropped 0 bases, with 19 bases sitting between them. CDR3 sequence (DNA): TGTGCCAGCAGCTTGGTTGCGGTTTCAGGGACCTATAGCAATCAGCCCCAGCATTTT. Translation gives CASSLVAVSGTYSNQPQHF.

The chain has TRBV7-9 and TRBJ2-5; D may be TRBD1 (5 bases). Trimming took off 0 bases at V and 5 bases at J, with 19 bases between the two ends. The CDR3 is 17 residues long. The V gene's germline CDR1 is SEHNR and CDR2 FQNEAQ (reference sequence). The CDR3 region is CASSLAAPEKGRETQYF. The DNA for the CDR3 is TGTGCCAGCAGCTTAGCGGCCCCCGAGAAGGGGCGGGAGACCCAGTACTTC.

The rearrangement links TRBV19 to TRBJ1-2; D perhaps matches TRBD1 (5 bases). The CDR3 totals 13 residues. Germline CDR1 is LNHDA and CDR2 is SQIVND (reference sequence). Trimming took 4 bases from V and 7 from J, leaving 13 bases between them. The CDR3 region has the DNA TGTGCCAGTAGTACGGGGGTTCTCGCTGGCTACACCTTC. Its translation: CASSTGVLAGYTF.

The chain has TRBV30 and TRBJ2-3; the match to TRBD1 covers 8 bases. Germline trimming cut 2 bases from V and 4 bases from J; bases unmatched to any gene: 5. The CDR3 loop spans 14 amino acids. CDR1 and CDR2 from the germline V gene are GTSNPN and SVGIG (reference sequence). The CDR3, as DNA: TGTGCCTGGAGTAGGCAGGGGGCCGCAGATACGCAGTATTTT. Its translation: CAWSRQGAADTQYF. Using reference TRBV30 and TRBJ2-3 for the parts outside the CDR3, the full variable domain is SQTIHQWPATLVQPVGSPLSLECTVEGTSNPNLYWYRQAAGRGLQLLFYSVGIGQISSEVPQNLSASRPQDRQFILSSKKLLLSDSGFYLCAWSRQGAADTQYFGPGTRLTVL.

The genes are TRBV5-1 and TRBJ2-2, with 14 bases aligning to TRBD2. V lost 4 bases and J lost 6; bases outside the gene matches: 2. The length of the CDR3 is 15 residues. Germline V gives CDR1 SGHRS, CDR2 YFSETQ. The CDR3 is CASSPGLAGAGELFF. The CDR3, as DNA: TGCGCCAGCAGCCCGGGACTAGCGGGAGCCGGGGAGCTGTTTTTT.

The CDR3 protein is CASSRNGSPWDEQFF. The CDR3 DNA follows: TGCGCCAGCAGCCGAAATGGATCCCCTTGGGATGAGCAGTTCTTC. The genes are TRBV5-1 and TRBJ2-1; D unresolved. Trimming removed 4 bases from V and 8 bases from J, with 19 bases in between. Germline V gives CDR1 SGHRS, CDR2 YFSETQ. This CDR3 contains 15 residues.

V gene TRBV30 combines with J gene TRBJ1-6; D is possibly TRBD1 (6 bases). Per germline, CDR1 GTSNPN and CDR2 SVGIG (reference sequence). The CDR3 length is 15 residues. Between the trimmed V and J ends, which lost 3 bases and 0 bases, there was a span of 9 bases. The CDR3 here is CAWRTGSSYNSPLHF. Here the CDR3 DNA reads TGTGCCTGGAGAACAGGGAGCTCCTATAATTCACCCCTCCACTTT.

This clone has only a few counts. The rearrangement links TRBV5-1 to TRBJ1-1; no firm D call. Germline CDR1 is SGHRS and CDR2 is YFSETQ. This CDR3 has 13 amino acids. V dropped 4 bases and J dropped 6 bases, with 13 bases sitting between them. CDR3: CASSLSEGPEAFF. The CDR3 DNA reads TGCGCCAGCAGCCTCAGCGAGGGTCCTGAAGCTTTCTTT.

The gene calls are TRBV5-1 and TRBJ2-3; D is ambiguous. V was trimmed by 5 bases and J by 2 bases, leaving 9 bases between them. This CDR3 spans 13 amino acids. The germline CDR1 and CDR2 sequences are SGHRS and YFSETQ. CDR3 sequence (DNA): TGCGCCAGCAGTGGCAGAAACACAGATACGCAGTATTTT. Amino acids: CASSGRNTDTQYF.

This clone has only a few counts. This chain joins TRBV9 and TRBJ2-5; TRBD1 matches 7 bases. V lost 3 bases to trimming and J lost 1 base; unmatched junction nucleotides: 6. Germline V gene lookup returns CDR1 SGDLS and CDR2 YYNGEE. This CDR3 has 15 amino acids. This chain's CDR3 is CASSGATGVQETQYF. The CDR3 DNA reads TGTGCCAGCAGCGGGGCAACAGGGGTCCAAGAGACCCAGTACTTC.

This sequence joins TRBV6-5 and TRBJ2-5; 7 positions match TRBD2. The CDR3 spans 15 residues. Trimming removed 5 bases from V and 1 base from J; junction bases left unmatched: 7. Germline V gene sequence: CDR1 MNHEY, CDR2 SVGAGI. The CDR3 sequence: CASSRTRGLQETQYF. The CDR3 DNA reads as TGTGCCAGCAGTCGGACTAGGGGCCTCCAAGAGACCCAGTACTTC.

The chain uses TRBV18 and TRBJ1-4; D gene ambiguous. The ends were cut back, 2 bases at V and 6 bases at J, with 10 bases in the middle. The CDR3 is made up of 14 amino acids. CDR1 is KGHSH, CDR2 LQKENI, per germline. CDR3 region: CASSPVAVDEKLFF. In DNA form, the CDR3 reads TGTGCCAGCTCACCAGTCGCGGTTGATGAAAAACTGTTTTTT.

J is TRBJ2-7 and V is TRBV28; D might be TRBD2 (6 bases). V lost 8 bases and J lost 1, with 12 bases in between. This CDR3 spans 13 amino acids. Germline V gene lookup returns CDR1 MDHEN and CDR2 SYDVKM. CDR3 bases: TGTGCCAGCGATGTCGGAGGGTCCTACGAGCAGTACTTC. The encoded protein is CASDVGGSYEQYF.

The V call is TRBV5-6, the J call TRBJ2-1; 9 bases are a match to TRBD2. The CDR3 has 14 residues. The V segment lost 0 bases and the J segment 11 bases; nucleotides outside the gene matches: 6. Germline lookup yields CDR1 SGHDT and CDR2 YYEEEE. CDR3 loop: CASSLVGLAGKQFF. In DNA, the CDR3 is TGTGCCAGCAGCTTGGTGGGACTAGCAGGAAAGCAGTTCTTC.

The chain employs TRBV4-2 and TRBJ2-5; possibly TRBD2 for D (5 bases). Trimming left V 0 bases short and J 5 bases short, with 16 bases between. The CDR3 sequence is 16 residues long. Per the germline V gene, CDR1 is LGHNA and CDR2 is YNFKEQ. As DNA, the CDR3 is TGTGCCAGCAGCCAAGAAGGCGGGCAGGTTGGGGAGACCCAGTACTTC. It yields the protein CASSQEGGQVGETQYF.

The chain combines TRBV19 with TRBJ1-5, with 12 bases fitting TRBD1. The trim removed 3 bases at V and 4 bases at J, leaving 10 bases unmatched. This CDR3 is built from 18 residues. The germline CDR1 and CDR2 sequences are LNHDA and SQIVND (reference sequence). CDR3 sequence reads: CASSMGQGARIVNQPQHF. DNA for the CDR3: TGTGCCAGTAGTATGGGACAGGGGGCGCGAATTGTGAATCAGCCCCAGCATTTT. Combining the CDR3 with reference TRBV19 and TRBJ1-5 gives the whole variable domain DGGITQSPKYLFRKEGQNVTLSCEQNLNHDAMYWYRQDPGQGLRLIYYSQIVNDFQKGDIAEGYSVSREKKESFPLTVTSAQKNPTAFYLCASSMGQGARIVNQPQHFGDGTRLSIL.

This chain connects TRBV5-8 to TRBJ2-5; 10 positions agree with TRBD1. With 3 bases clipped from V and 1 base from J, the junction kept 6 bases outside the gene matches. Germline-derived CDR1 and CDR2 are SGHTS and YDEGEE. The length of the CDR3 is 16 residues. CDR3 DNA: TGTGCCAGCAGCTCCTGGGGACAGGGGATCCAAGAGACCCAGTACTTC. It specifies CASSSWGQGIQETQYF.

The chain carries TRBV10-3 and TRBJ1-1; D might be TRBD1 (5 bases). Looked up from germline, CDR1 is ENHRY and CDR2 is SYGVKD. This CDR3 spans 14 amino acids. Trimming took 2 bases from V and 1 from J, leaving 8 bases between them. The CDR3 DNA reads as TGTGCCATCAGTGAGCGACAGCAGAACACTGAAGCTTTCTTT. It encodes CAISERQQNTEAFF.